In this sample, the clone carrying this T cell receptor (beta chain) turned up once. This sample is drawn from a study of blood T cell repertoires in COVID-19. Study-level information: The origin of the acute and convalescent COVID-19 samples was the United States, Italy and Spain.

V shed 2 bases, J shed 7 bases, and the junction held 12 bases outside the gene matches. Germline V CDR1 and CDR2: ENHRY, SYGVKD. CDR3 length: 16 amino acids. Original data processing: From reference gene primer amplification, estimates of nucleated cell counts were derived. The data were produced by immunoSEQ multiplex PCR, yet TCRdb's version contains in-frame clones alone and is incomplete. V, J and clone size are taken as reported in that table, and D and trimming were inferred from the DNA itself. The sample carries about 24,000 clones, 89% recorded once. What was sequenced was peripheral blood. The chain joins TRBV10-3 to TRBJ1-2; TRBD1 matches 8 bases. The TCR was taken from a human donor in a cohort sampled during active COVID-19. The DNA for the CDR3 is TGTGCCATCAGTGAGCCCAACCAGGACAGGGTCGGTGGCTACACCTTC. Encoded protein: CAISEPNQDRVGGYTF.